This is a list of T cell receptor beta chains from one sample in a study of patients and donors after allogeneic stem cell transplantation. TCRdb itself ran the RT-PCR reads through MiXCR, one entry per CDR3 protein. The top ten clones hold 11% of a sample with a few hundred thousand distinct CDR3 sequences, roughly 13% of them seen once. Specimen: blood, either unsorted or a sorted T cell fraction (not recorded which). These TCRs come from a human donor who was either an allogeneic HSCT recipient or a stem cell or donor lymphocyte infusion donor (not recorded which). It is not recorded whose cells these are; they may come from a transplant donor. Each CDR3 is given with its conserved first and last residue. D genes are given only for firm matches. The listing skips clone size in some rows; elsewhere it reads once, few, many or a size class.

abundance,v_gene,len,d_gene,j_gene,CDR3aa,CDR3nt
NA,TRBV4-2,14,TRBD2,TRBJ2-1,CASSQSPSGERQFF,TGTGCCAGCAGCCAAAGCCCTAGCGGGGAACGGCAGTTCTTC
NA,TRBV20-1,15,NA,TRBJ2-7,CSARDGRTLDYEQYF,TGCAGTGCTAGAGATGGCAGGACTCTAGACTACGAGCAGTACTTC
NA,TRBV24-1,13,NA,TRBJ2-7,CATSDTDRFEQYF,TGTGCCACCAGTGACACGGACAGATTCGAGCAGTACTTC
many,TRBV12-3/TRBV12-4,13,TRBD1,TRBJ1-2,CATRGTGVYGYTF,TGTGCAACCAGGGGGACAGGGGTCTATGGCTACACCTTC
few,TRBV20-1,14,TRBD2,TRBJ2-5,CSARALAVQETQYF,TGCAGTGCTAGGGCCCTAGCGGTCCAAGAGACCCAGTACTTC
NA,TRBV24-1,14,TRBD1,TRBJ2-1,CATSYGTGYNEQFF,TGTGCCACCAGCTACGGGACAGGCTACAATGAGCAGTTCTTC
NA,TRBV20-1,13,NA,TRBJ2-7,CSVEIQGSGEQYF,TGCAGTGTTGAAATACAGGGATCTGGCGAGCAGTACTTC
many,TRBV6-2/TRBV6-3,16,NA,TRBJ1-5,CASSARAEAGNQPQHF,TGTGCCAGCTCGGCGAGGGCGGAGGCCGGCAATCAGCCCCAGCATTTT
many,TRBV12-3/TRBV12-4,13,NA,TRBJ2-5,CASSLRVAETQYF,TGTGCCAGCAGTTTGAGGGTTGCGGAGACCCAGTACTTC
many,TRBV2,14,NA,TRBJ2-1,CASSDWGGNNEQFF,TGTGCCAGCAGTGATTGGGGCGGAAACAATGAGCAGTTCTTC
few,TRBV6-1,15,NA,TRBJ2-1,CASSTLVRSYNEQFF,TGTGCCAGCAGTACCCTGGTCCGCTCCTACAATGAGCAGTTCTTC
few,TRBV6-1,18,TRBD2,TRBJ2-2,CASSRATSGRLGTGELFF,TGTGCCAGCAGCCGAGCGACTAGCGGGAGGTTAGGAACCGGGGAGCTGTTTTTT
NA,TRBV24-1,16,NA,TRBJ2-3,CATSDLRGRKTDTQYF,TGTGCCACCAGTGATCTCCGGGGACGGAAGACAGATACGCAGTATTTT
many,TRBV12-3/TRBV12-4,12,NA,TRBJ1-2,CASSFGAYGYTF,TGTGCCAGCAGTTTTGGAGCTTATGGCTACACCTTC
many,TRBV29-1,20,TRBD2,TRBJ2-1,CSVRGGLAVGGSSSYNEQFF,TGCAGCGTGAGGGGGGGACTAGCCGTAGGTGGCTCGAGCTCCTACAATGAGCAGTTCTTC
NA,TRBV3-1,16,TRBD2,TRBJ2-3,CASSQRGGPSTDTQYF,TGTGCCAGCAGCCAACGGGGGGGCCCTAGCACAGATACGCAGTATTTT